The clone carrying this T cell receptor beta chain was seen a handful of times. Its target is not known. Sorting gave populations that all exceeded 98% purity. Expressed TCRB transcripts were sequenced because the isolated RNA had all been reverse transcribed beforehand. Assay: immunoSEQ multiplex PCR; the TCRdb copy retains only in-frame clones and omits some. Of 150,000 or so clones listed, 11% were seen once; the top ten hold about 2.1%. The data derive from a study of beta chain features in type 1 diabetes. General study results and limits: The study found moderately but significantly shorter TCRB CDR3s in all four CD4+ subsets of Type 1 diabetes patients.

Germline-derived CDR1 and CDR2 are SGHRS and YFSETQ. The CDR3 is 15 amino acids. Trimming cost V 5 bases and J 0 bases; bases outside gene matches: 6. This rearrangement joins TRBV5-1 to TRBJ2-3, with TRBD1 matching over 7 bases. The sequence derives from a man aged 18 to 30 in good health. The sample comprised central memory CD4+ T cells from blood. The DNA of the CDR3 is TGCGCCAGCAGGATTCAGGGGGAGAGCACAGATACGCAGTATTTT. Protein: CASRIQGESTDTQYF.